The 2 T cell receptor beta chains listed next were all sequenced from one sample in a study of spatial heterogeneity in lung cancer. Specified time point: blood at routine non-recurrence follow-up after resection. TCRdb re-derived calls from the 5' RACE reads in MiXCR, one entry per CDR3 protein. The table has 60,000 to 85,000 distinct CDR3 sequences, approximately 9% seen once. The sequencing used PBMCs, collected at follow-up. These receptors were taken from a female donor with early-stage non-small cell lung cancer.

V is TRBV3-1 and J is TRBJ2-7, with D tentatively TRBD2 (6 bases). CDR1 and CDR2 from the germline V gene are LGHDT and YNNKEL (reference sequence). The CDR3 runs to 15 residues. V lost 4 bases and J 5 bases, leaving 18 bases between the germline ends. CDR3 nucleotide sequence: TGTGCCAGCAGCCCGGGTCGGCTAGCGTTGAACGAGCAGTACTTC. It encodes CASSPGRLALNEQYF.

This clonotype was observed a handful of times. This chain joins TRBV6-5 and TRBJ2-2; maybe TRBD1 (6 bases). Germline lookup yields CDR1 MNHEY and CDR2 SVGAGI. V was cut by 5 bases and J by 1 base, with 17 bases left in between. The CDR3 runs to 17 residues. The CDR3 bases are TGTGCCAGCAGTCCCCCCCCGGGACACAGGAACACCGGGGAGCTGTTTTTT. Its protein is CASSPPPGHRNTGELFF.